A single sample is the source of the 17 T cell receptor beta chains below, sequenced in a study of T cells in localized non-small cell lung cancer. Sequencing used immunoSEQ multiplex PCR; TCRdb keeps in-frame clones, though not all of them. The sample has tens of thousands of clones, about 86% seen once. The specimen was peripheral blood, collected before any cancer treatment. These receptors were collected from a woman aged 18-50 years with stage III lung adenocarcinoma.

This clone showed up just a few times. This sequence joins TRBV4-1 and TRBJ2-2; possibly TRBD1 for D (6 bases). With 0 bases removed from V and 5 bases from J, the gap between germline ends came to 16 bases. Germline V gene data show CDR1 as MGHRA and CDR2 as YSYEKL. CDR3 length: 17 amino acids. The CDR3 region has the DNA TGCGCCAGCAGCCAAGATACAGGGACCATGTCAACCGGGGAGCTGTTTTTT. This encodes CASSQDTGTMSTGELFF.

On this clone: The sample carries other DNA sequences with the same CDR3. The chain joins TRBV5-1 to TRBJ2-2; TRBD2 agrees at 11 bases. V gave up 4 bases and J gave up 6 bases; unmatched junction bases: 8. The CDR3 covers 16 residues. CDR1 and CDR2 from the germline V gene are SGHRS and YFSETQ. The CDR3 sequence is CASSETSGGAPGELFF. In DNA form, the CDR3 reads TGCGCCAGCAGCGAAACTAGCGGGGGTGCCCCCGGGGAGCTGTTTTTT.

The chain employs TRBV2 and TRBJ1-3, with D hard to call. V gave up 3 bases and J gave up 1 base, with 4 bases separating them. Germline V gives CDR1 SNHLY, CDR2 FYNNEI. This CDR3 comprises 13 residues. The CDR3 spells CASSEASGNTIYF. The DNA of the CDR3 is TGTGCCAGCAGTGAGGCGTCTGGAAACACCATATATTTT.

V usage is TRBV6-9 and J usage is TRBJ1-2; TRBD1 is a possible D gene (5 bases). CDR1 is MNHGY and CDR2 is SVAAGI in the germline V gene. This CDR3 comprises 14 residues. V was cut by 1 base and J by 4 bases, with 10 bases left in between. CDR3 amino acids: CASSYWGGFYGYTF. The CDR3 DNA reads TGTGCCAGCAGTTATTGGGGCGGATTCTATGGCTACACCTTC.

The chain combines TRBV9 with TRBJ2-5; D is unclear. Germline V gives CDR1 SGDLS, CDR2 YYNGEE. This CDR3 is 13 amino acids long. The V end was cut by 0 bases, the J end by 0 bases, with 3 bases between. The CDR3 coding sequence is TGTGCCAGCAGCGTAGGACACCAAGAGACCCAGTACTTC. Protein sequence: CASSVGHQETQYF.

The chain couples TRBV9 to TRBJ1-3; tentatively, D is TRBD1 (6 bases). V lost 0 bases and J lost 0, with 16 bases in between. This CDR3 is built from 18 residues. Germline V gene lookup returns CDR1 SGDLS and CDR2 YYNGEE. The CDR3: CASSVAGGQGISGNTIYF. DNA of the CDR3: TGTGCCAGCAGCGTAGCCGGCGGGCAGGGGATCTCTGGAAACACCATATATTTT.

The rearrangement joins TRBV6-1 to TRBJ1-4; D perhaps matches TRBD1 (5 bases). The CDR3 extends over 14 amino acids. Trimming shortened V by 2 bases and J by 4 bases, and 8 bases separated the two germline ends. The germline V gene encodes CDR1 MNHNS and CDR2 SASEGT. This CDR3 is CASSERGFNEKLFF. The CDR3 DNA sequence: TGTGCCAGCAGTGAACGGGGGTTTAATGAAAAACTGTTTTTT.

The chain is built from TRBV6-5 and TRBJ1-1; D gene ambiguous. This CDR3 has 11 amino acids. Germline V gives CDR1 MNHEY, CDR2 SVGAGI. V was shortened by 8 bases and J by 7 bases, with 11 bases between the two germline ends. DNA of the CDR3: TGTGCCAGCCGGGATTTTGATGAAGCTTTCTTT. Translation: CASRDFDEAFF.

The chain uses TRBV2 and TRBJ2-1, with unresolved D. Germline loops: CDR1 SNHLY, CDR2 FYNNEI. The CDR3 loop spans 13 amino acids. Trimming removed 6 bases at V and 5 bases at J, with 11 bases between. CDR3 region: CASRADVNNEQFF. The CDR3 DNA reads TGTGCCAGCAGGGCAGACGTGAACAATGAGCAGTTCTTC.

The rearrangement uses TRBV4-2 and TRBJ2-7; 12 positions agree with TRBD1. The CDR3 is 15 amino acids. Germline V gene data show CDR1 as LGHNA and CDR2 as YNFKEQ. V dropped 3 bases and J dropped 4; count of bases not matched to a gene: 4. CDR3 sequence: CASSQGTGGLYEQYF. The CDR3 nucleotides are TGTGCCAGCAGCCAGGGGACAGGGGGCCTATACGAGCAGTACTTC.

The rearrangement links TRBV5-6 to TRBJ1-5; 9 bases agree with TRBD1. With V trimmed by 4 bases and J by 9 bases, 8 bases remained unmatched. This CDR3 has 14 amino acids. Looked up from germline, CDR1 is SGHDT and CDR2 is YYEEEE. In DNA form, the CDR3 reads TGTGCCAGCAGCACGGGACAGGGAGATCGGCCCCAGCATTTT. Translating it yields CASSTGQGDRPQHF.

The chain links TRBV6-5 to TRBJ1-1, with D possibly matching TRBD1 (5 bases). Between the trimmed V and J ends, which lost 5 bases and 1 base, there was a span of 11 bases. Germline V CDR1 and CDR2: MNHEY, SVGAGI. The CDR3 spans 14 residues. The CDR3 coding sequence is TGTGCCAGCAGTCTACTGACAGAGAACACTGAAGCTTTCTTT. Its protein is CASSLLTENTEAFF.

The chain recombines TRBV5-4 with TRBJ2-3; D call uncertain. Per germline, CDR1 SGHNT and CDR2 YYREEE (reference sequence). The CDR3 is 13 amino acids. V shed 6 bases and J shed 4 bases, with 12 bases lying between them. The CDR3: CASTPGFADTQYF. CDR3 bases: TGTGCCAGCACCCCGGGTTTTGCAGATACGCAGTATTTT.

The chain recombines TRBV18 with TRBJ1-5; 11 bases agree with TRBD1. Per the germline V gene, CDR1 is KGHSH and CDR2 is LQKENI. The V segment lost 2 bases and the J segment 6 bases; nucleotides outside the gene matches: 0. There are 14 residues in the CDR3. The CDR3 DNA is TGTGCCAGCTCACCAGGACAGGGGGCTCAGCCCCAGCATTTT. It codes for CASSPGQGAQPQHF. Based on the CDR3 plus reference TRBV18 and TRBJ1-5, the full variable domain is NAGVMQNPRHLVRRRGQEARLRCSPMKGHSHVYWYRQLPEEGLKFMVYLQKENIIDESGMPKERFSAEFPKEGPSILRIQQVVRGDSAAYFCASSPGQGAQPQHFGDGTRLSIL.

V is TRBV19 and J is TRBJ1-5; D is possibly TRBD1 (6 bases). V lost 7 bases and J lost 7, with 14 bases in between. The CDR3 runs 13 residues. CDR1 and CDR2 (germline): LNHDA, SQIVND (reference sequence). This CDR3 is CASTLQGNQPQHF. The CDR3 DNA is TGTGCCAGTACCCTACAGGGAAACCAGCCCCAGCATTTT.

The V call is TRBV6-9, the J call TRBJ2-1; maybe TRBD1 (6 bases). This CDR3 contains 16 residues. Deletions cut 2 bases from V and 0 bases from J, with 11 bases between. CDR1 and CDR2 (germline): MNHGY, SVAAGI. The CDR3 loop is CASSYPDRHSYNEQFF. The CDR3, as DNA: TGTGCCAGCAGTTATCCCGACAGGCACTCCTACAATGAGCAGTTCTTC.

This chain links TRBV6-1 with TRBJ2-2; D might be TRBD2 (5 bases). Germline CDR1 reads MNHNS; CDR2 reads SASEGT. Trimming stripped 6 bases from V and 0 bases from J, with 11 bases between. The CDR3 runs to 15 residues. The CDR3 nucleotides are TGTGCCAGCAGCCCCTCGGGGTCGAACACCGGGGAGCTGTTTTTT. This sequence encodes CASSPSGSNTGELFF.